The 16 T cell receptor beta chains reported below all come from one sample, sequenced in a study of technical replicates of blood from a few donors. Some clones are missing from TCRdb's copy, which holds only in-frame ones; the method was immunoSEQ multiplex PCR. The sample consists of about 59,000 clones, 95% to 98% of them appearing once. Sequences were obtained from T cells isolated from PBMCs. The receptors stem from a human donor in good health.

The gene calls are TRBV13 and TRBJ1-1; D may be TRBD1 (6 bases). This CDR3 has 15 amino acids. The germline gives CDR1 PRHDT, CDR2 FYEKMQ (reference sequence). Trimming took off 0 bases at V and 1 base at J, with 9 bases between the two ends. The CDR3 is CASSLGGHPNTEAFF. DNA of the CDR3: TGTGCCAGCAGCTTAGGGGGACACCCGAACACTGAAGCTTTCTTT.

The chain couples TRBV11-3 to TRBJ2-2, with 8 bases lining up with TRBD1. Germline V gene sequence: CDR1 SGHNT, CDR2 YENEEA. With V trimmed by 5 bases and J by 2 bases, 13 bases remained unmatched. This CDR3 has 18 residues. For the CDR3, the DNA is TGTGCCAGCAGCCCATCTACCGGCAGGGGGCTTAACACCGGGGAGCTGTTTTTT. Translation gives CASSPSTGRGLNTGELFF. Complete variable domain (other parts from reference TRBV11-3 and TRBJ2-2): EAGVVQSPRYKIIEKKQPVAFWCNPISGHNTLYWYLQNLGQGPELLIRYENEEAVDDSQLPKDRFSAERLKGVDSTLKIQPAELGDSAVYLCASSPSTGRGLNTGELFFGEGSRLTVL.

The chain uses TRBV5-1 and TRBJ2-7, with 8 bases that match TRBD1. With 3 bases clipped from V and 3 bases from J, the junction kept 8 bases outside the gene matches. CDR1 is SGHRS, CDR2 YFSETQ, per germline. CDR3 length equals 15 residues. CDR3 nucleotide sequence: TGCGCCAGCAGCTCCGATCCCGGGACAGGCTACGAGCAGTACTTC. Translating it yields CASSSDPGTGYEQYF.

The gene calls are TRBV18 and TRBJ2-1; TRBD1 might be the D (6 bases). Trimming took off 6 bases at V and 5 bases at J, with 17 bases between the two ends. The germline gives CDR1 KGHSH, CDR2 LQKENI. This CDR3 contains 15 residues. The CDR3 DNA sequence: TGTGCCAGCTCCCCTACAGGGATGGGGGACAATGAGCAGTTCTTC. Encoded protein: CASSPTGMGDNEQFF. Full variable domain (rest looked up from reference TRBV18 and TRBJ2-1): NAGVMQNPRHLVRRRGQEARLRCSPMKGHSHVYWYRQLPEEGLKFMVYLQKENIIDESGMPKERFSAEFPKEGPSILRIQQVVRGDSAAYFCASSPTGMGDNEQFFGPGTRLTVL.

The V gene is TRBV11-3, the J gene TRBJ2-1, with TRBD2 identical over 8 bases. The trim removed 5 bases at V and 7 bases at J, leaving 7 bases unmatched. Germline V gives CDR1 SGHNT, CDR2 YENEEA. The CDR3 is 14 residues long. CDR3: CASSISRLANEQFF. Written as DNA, the CDR3 is TGTGCCAGCAGCATCTCGAGACTAGCGAATGAGCAGTTCTTC. The whole variable domain, remainder taken from reference TRBV11-3 and TRBJ2-1, is EAGVVQSPRYKIIEKKQPVAFWCNPISGHNTLYWYLQNLGQGPELLIRYENEEAVDDSQLPKDRFSAERLKGVDSTLKIQPAELGDSAVYLCASSISRLANEQFFGPGTRLTVL.

The V gene is TRBV4-1, the J gene TRBJ2-1; 10 nucleotides line up with TRBD1. V dropped 1 base and J dropped 6; count of bases not matched to a gene: 9. CDR3 length: 17 residues. Germline V CDR1 and CDR2: MGHRA, YSYEKL. CDR3 amino acids: CASSQVVRTGGSNEQFF. CDR3 coding DNA: TGCGCCAGCAGCCAAGTCGTGAGGACAGGGGGTTCCAATGAGCAGTTCTTC.

The V gene is TRBV30, the J gene TRBJ2-2, with D maybe TRBD1 (5 bases). CDR1 is GTSNPN, CDR2 SVGIG, per germline (reference sequence). V was cut by 5 bases and J by 0 bases, with 16 bases left in between. The CDR3 spans 16 residues. The CDR3 coding sequence is TGTGCCTGGGCCGTGAGACAGTTCGCGAACACCGGGGAGCTGTTTTTT. Encoded protein: CAWAVRQFANTGELFF. Complete variable domain (other parts from reference TRBV30 and TRBJ2-2): SQTIHQWPATLVQPVGSPLSLECTVEGTSNPNLYWYRQAAGRGLQLLFYSVGIGQISSEVPQNLSASRPQDRQFILSSKKLLLSDSGFYLCAWAVRQFANTGELFFGEGSRLTVL.

This rearrangement joins TRBV7-7 to TRBJ2-5; 7 bases line up with TRBD1. Trimming took 5 bases from V and 4 from J; bases not matched to a gene: 4. Germline V gene sequence: CDR1 SSHAT, CDR2 FNYEAQ (reference sequence). This CDR3 spans 13 amino acids. Written as DNA, the CDR3 is TGTGCCAGCAGCGGCGACAGGGCAGAGACCCAGTACTTC. Translated, it gives CASSGDRAETQYF.

This sequence joins TRBV13 and TRBJ1-1; D unresolved. The V gene's germline CDR1 is PRHDT and CDR2 FYEKMQ (reference sequence). The CDR3 has 13 amino acids. V shed 7 bases and J shed 5 bases, with 14 bases lying between them. The CDR3 here is CASTLIGETEAFF. DNA for the CDR3: TGTGCCAGCACCCTCATTGGGGAGACTGAAGCTTTCTTT.

This chain joins TRBV5-1 and TRBJ2-7, with 8 bases matching TRBD1. The CDR3 has 13 amino acids. Germline values: CDR1 SGHRS, CDR2 YFSETQ. Germline trimming cut 0 bases from V and 7 bases from J; bases unmatched to any gene: 3. The CDR3 here is CASSLGTGLEQYF. For the CDR3, the DNA is TGCGCCAGCAGCTTGGGGACAGGGCTTGAGCAGTACTTC.

The chain has TRBV6-1 and TRBJ2-1; D call uncertain. The CDR3 length is 12 residues. Germline loops: CDR1 MNHNS, CDR2 SASEGT. Trimming stripped 4 bases from V and 6 bases from J, with 7 bases between. The CDR3 spells CASSAGFNEQFF. The CDR3 bases are TGTGCCAGCAGTGCGGGTTTCAATGAGCAGTTCTTC.

The chain is built from TRBV11-3 and TRBJ2-3; 10 bases line up with TRBD2. Germline CDR1 reads SGHNT; CDR2 reads YENEEA. The CDR3 spans 20 residues. Unmatched junction bases numbered 17, after V lost 5 bases and J lost 0 bases. DNA for the CDR3: TGTGCCAGCAGCCGCGACGGACTAGCGGCACACCAAGCTAGCACAGATACGCAGTATTTT. This codes for CASSRDGLAAHQASTDTQYF.

This chain uses TRBV30 with TRBJ1-1; possible D gene TRBD1, 6 bases. CDR1 GTSNPN and CDR2 SVGIG come from the germline V gene (reference sequence). V gave up 3 bases and J gave up 3 bases, with 23 bases separating them. This CDR3 contains 17 residues. The CDR3 here is CAWRRSKTGKVDTEAFF. CDR3 bases: TGTGCCTGGAGGCGAAGTAAAACAGGGAAAGTAGACACTGAAGCTTTCTTT.

The chain combines TRBV7-2 with TRBJ2-5, with TRBD1 as a possible D gene (5 bases). CDR1 is SGHTA, CDR2 FQGNSA, per germline. The CDR3 totals 15 residues. V was pared by 3 bases and J by 3 bases, with 14 bases between. CDR3 DNA sequence: TGTGCCAGCAGCTTTGGGGCGTATGCGGAAGAGACCCAGTACTTC. Protein sequence: CASSFGAYAEETQYF. The full variable domain, its missing parts supplied by reference TRBV7-2 and TRBJ2-5, is GAGVSQSPSNKVTEKGKDVELRCDPISGHTALYWYRQSLGQGLEFLIYFQGNSAPDKSGLPSDRFSAERTGGSVSTLTIQRTQQEDSAVYLCASSFGAYAEETQYFGPGTRLLVL.

CDR3 sequence reads: CASSLWSSGREETQYF. The DNA for the CDR3 is TGTGCCAGCAGTTTATGGTCTAGCGGGAGGGAAGAGACCCAGTACTTC. The chain recombines TRBV28 with TRBJ2-5; 12 bases map to TRBD2. J was trimmed by 3 bases and V by 0 bases; bases with no gene match: 2. Germline values: CDR1 MDHEN, CDR2 SYDVKM. The CDR3 length is 16 residues.

The chain has TRBV27 and TRBJ2-1, with 7 bases fitting TRBD2. The CDR3 spans 14 residues. CDR1 is MNHEY and CDR2 is SMNVEV in the germline V gene (reference sequence). The V and J ends lost 6 bases and 6 bases, in that order; junction bases with no gene match: 8. In DNA, the CDR3 is TGTGCCAGCAGCTCAGGATGGGGGGGCAATGAGCAGTTCTTC. Protein product: CASSSGWGGNEQFF.